Each of the 17 T cell receptor beta chains below was sequenced from the same sample in a study of human versus mouse CDR3 diversity and MHC coevolution (dated by TCRdb to about 2017). Preparation of the library involved the immunoSEQ multiplex PCR assay. TCRdb took this table from immuneACCESS and kept in-frame rearrangements with V and J called. Such tables lack part of the clones; where checked against another copy, unresolved V genes explain under half of the gap, and the rest is unexplained. Present in this sample are about 77,000 clones, 92% of which were seen just once. The ten largest make up about 0.15% of the sample. Sequenced: naive CD4+ T cells from blood. This specimen's cell subset or site label, per the study, means: CD45RO-negative CD62L-positive naive CD4 T cells. The receptor set was obtained from a person aged 30 to 70 in good health.

This clone was counted once. J is TRBJ1-2 and V is TRBV28, with a tentative D call TRBD1 (6 bases). This CDR3 is 13 amino acids long. Looked up from germline, CDR1 is MDHEN and CDR2 is SYDVKM. V was trimmed by 6 bases and J by 2 bases, leaving 10 bases between them. The CDR3 loop reads CASRRTGNYGYTF. In nucleotides, the CDR3 is TGTGCCAGCAGACGAACAGGGAACTATGGCTACACCTTC.

The chain carries TRBV5-1 and TRBJ2-2, with 9 bases fitting TRBD2. This CDR3 is built from 19 residues. Per the germline V gene, CDR1 is SGHRS and CDR2 is YFSETQ. The ends lost 1 base at V and 2 bases at J; junction bases unmatched: 12. CDR3 sequence reads: CASSLLLAGAQFNTGELFF. The CDR3, as DNA: TGCGCCAGCAGCTTGTTATTAGCGGGGGCCCAATTCAACACCGGGGAGCTGTTTTTT.

The chain joins TRBV7-9 to TRBJ1-5; the D is unclear. CDR1 is SEHNR and CDR2 is FQNEAQ in the germline V gene (reference sequence). This CDR3 comprises 13 residues. The ends were cut back, 2 bases at V and 6 bases at J, with 8 bases in the middle. CDR3 DNA: TGTGCCAGCAGCTTATTGGCAGGTCAGCCCCAGCATTTT. Its protein is CASSLLAGQPQHF.

This chain links TRBV6-1 with TRBJ2-1; TRBD2 agrees at 8 bases. V shed 6 bases and J 6 bases; nucleotides not matched to a gene: 10. Germline V gene sequence: CDR1 MNHNS, CDR2 SASEGT. The CDR3 runs 15 residues. In nucleotides, the CDR3 is TGTGCCAGCAGAGATTCTGGACTAGCAGGCAATGAGCAGTTCTTC. Translation gives CASRDSGLAGNEQFF.

The V call is TRBV6-1, the J call TRBJ2-1; TRBD2 agrees at 16 bases. In germline, CDR1 is MNHNS, CDR2 SASEGT. The length of the CDR3 is 19 residues. The V and J ends lost 4 bases and 7 bases, in that order; junction bases with no gene match: 13. This CDR3 reads CASSGIAGLAGGQGNEQFF. In DNA, the CDR3 is TGTGCCAGCAGTGGCATTGCGGGACTAGCGGGGGGGCAAGGAAATGAGCAGTTCTTC.

The gene calls are TRBV6-6 and TRBJ2-1, with TRBD1 matching over 8 bases. This CDR3 region has 14 residues. The V segment lost 7 bases and the J segment 2 bases; nucleotides outside the gene matches: 4. Germline values: CDR1 MNHNY, CDR2 SVGAGI (reference sequence). The CDR3 nucleotides are TGTGCCAGCACCTCAGGGGGCCCCTACAATGAGCAGTTCTTC. It specifies CASTSGGPYNEQFF.

Only one count was recorded for this clone. The V gene is TRBV19, the J gene TRBJ1-5; weak D call: TRBD1 (6 bases). In germline, CDR1 is LNHDA, CDR2 SQIVND (reference sequence). Trimming pared 1 base from V and 0 bases from J, leaving 10 bases between. The CDR3 has 16 amino acids. The DNA of the CDR3 is TGTGCCAGTAGTATAGTAGGACAGTATAGCAATCAGCCCCAGCATTTT. The encoded protein is CASSIVGQYSNQPQHF.

V is TRBV19 and J is TRBJ2-3, with a possible D match to TRBD2 (6 bases). This CDR3 is 14 amino acids long. Germline CDR1 is LNHDA and CDR2 is SQIVND (reference sequence). The ends were cut back, 6 bases at V and 5 bases at J, with 15 bases in the middle. The CDR3 region has the DNA TGTGCCAGTAGCGTACCGGGACTTAGAGATACGCAGTATTTT. This encodes CASSVPGLRDTQYF.

The sample holds a few counts of this clone. The chain carries TRBV6-4 and TRBJ1-6; possibly TRBD1 for D (6 bases). Germline CDR1 is MRHNA and CDR2 is SNTAGT. V dropped 4 bases and J dropped 11 bases, with 15 bases sitting between them. This CDR3 has 14 amino acids. DNA for the CDR3: TGTGCCAGCAGTGCGACAGGAGGTGGTACACCCCTCCACTTT. This codes for CASSATGGGTPLHF.

DNA for the CDR3: TGTGCCAGCAGTGGTGAAGGACAGGGCGGGCTGAAGGAAGCTTTCTTT. Translation gives CASSGEGQGGLKEAFF. The chain employs TRBV6-1 and TRBJ1-1; 8 nucleotides match TRBD1. Germline V gene data show CDR1 as MNHNS and CDR2 as SASEGT. The CDR3 runs 16 residues. Trimming took 4 bases from V and 8 from J; bases not matched to a gene: 15.

The rearrangement joins TRBV19 to TRBJ2-2, with TRBD2 as a possible D gene (5 bases). This CDR3 spans 15 amino acids. Deletions cut 0 bases from V and 10 bases from J, with 15 bases between. Germline CDR1 reads LNHDA; CDR2 reads SQIVND (reference sequence). CDR3: CASSIDPLVPEELFF. Here the CDR3 DNA reads TGTGCCAGTAGTATAGATCCACTAGTCCCCGAGGAGCTGTTTTTT.

The chain uses TRBV7-6 and TRBJ2-5; no clear D gene. The CDR3 runs 14 residues. Between the trimmed V and J ends, which lost 0 bases and 4 bases, there was a span of 9 bases. Germline CDR1 reads SGHVS; CDR2 reads FNYEAQ. CDR3 amino acids: CASSLAPVGETQYF. The CDR3 DNA sequence: TGTGCCAGCAGCTTAGCGCCGGTCGGAGAGACCCAGTACTTC.

The chain has TRBV5-1 and TRBJ1-2, with TRBD1 identical over 9 bases. CDR1 SGHRS and CDR2 YFSETQ come from the germline V gene. This CDR3 has 15 residues. V lost 3 bases and J lost 5; bases outside the gene matches: 8. In DNA, the CDR3 is TGCGCCAGCAGCTCCAGTCCGGGACAGGGTTATGGCTACACCTTC. Amino acids: CASSSSPGQGYGYTF.

The rearrangement joins TRBV28 to TRBJ1-5; TRBD1 aligns across 12 bases. This CDR3 spans 18 amino acids. Germline trimming cut 5 bases from V and 3 bases from J; bases unmatched to any gene: 11. The germline CDR1 and CDR2 sequences are MDHEN and SYDVKM. CDR3 protein: CASSPFNRDRGLNQPQHF. Written as DNA, the CDR3 is TGTGCCAGCAGTCCATTCAACCGGGACAGGGGGCTCAATCAGCCCCAGCATTTT.

V gene TRBV6-1 combines with J gene TRBJ2-3, with 7 bases that match TRBD2. CDR3 length equals 12 residues. Germline CDR1 MNHNS, CDR2 SASEGT. Trimming cost V 4 bases and J 8 bases; bases outside gene matches: 3. CDR3 region: CASSAREGTQYF. CDR3 nucleotide sequence: TGTGCCAGCAGTGCCAGGGAGGGTACGCAGTATTTT.

The V gene is TRBV19, the J gene TRBJ2-1; 7 bases agree with TRBD1. The trim removed 4 bases at V and 7 bases at J, leaving 7 bases unmatched. The CDR3 runs 14 residues. The germline V gene encodes CDR1 LNHDA and CDR2 SQIVND (reference sequence). This CDR3 is CASSTIGTVNEQFF. CDR3 DNA: TGTGCCAGTAGTACTATCGGGACAGTTAATGAGCAGTTCTTC.

The chain has TRBV2 and TRBJ1-5; 9 bases agree with TRBD1. The CDR3 covers 15 residues. The V and J ends lost 4 bases and 6 bases, in that order; junction bases with no gene match: 7. Per germline, CDR1 SNHLY and CDR2 FYNNEI. CDR3 sequence reads: CASSGDTGGGQPQHF. The CDR3 DNA follows: TGTGCCAGCAGTGGGGATACAGGGGGCGGTCAGCCCCAGCATTTT.